This is a list of T cell receptor beta chains from one sample in a study of T cells expressing NK-cell markers. TCRdb re-called the 5' RACE reads and catalogs CDR3 proteins one per entry, DNA excluded. This repertoire includes fewer than 400,000 distinct CDR3 sequences. Sequenced sample: blood T cells: a sorted CD56 or NKG2C T cell subset, CD4+ or CD8+ T cells, or bulk PBMC T cells (not recorded which). Every receptor here comes from a man aged 18-70 years in good health. Each CDR3 is given with its conserved first and last residue.

j_call,v_call,cdr3_aa
TRBJ2-7,TRBV3-1,CASSKRGQGAYEQYF
TRBJ2-7,TRBV15,CATSRGQGPYSEQYF
TRBJ1-2,TRBV6-1,CASSVVSGYTF
TRBJ2-7,TRBV7-9,CASSFTQHEQYF
TRBJ1-5,TRBV12-3/TRBV12-4,CASSTRGQISNQPQHF
TRBJ2-1,TRBV2,CASSDKLLTVSYNEQFF
TRBJ1-5,TRBV7-9,CASSHVPGEDNQPQHF
TRBJ2-5,TRBV20-1,CSAHKPSGRRETQYF
TRBJ2-3,TRBV5-1,CASSPGIGDTQYF
TRBJ2-6,TRBV9,CASSGQVSGANVLTF
TRBJ2-1,TRBV19,CASSREATGKVVSEQFF
TRBJ2-3,TRBV11-2,CASSLQQVAGTQYF
TRBJ2-1,TRBV12-3/TRBV12-4,CASHLGDRDGDEQFF
TRBJ1-6,TRBV27,CASSSRTVSYNSPLHF
TRBJ1-4,TRBV5-4,CASSLASGFVRSDSLKLFF
TRBJ1-1,TRBV12-3/TRBV12-4,CASSRARGTEAFF
TRBJ1-2,TRBV3-1,CASSLYSSDYGYTF
TRBJ1-5,TRBV27,CASRRGGSSQPQHF
TRBJ2-2,TRBV7-9,CVTRGELNTGELFF
TRBJ1-3,TRBV6-5,CASSISGSSGNTIYF